There are many counts of the clone carrying this T cell receptor beta chain. Antigen: not known. The V gene's germline CDR1 is SQVTM and CDR2 ANQGSEA. The CDR3 covers 13 residues. Deletions cut 3 bases from V and 0 bases from J, with 7 bases between. These data come from a study of neurological immune-mediated disorders. Study conclusions and caveats: When repertoires were grouped phylogenetically, those of 18 of 34 multiple sclerosis patients fell into one related-CDR3 cluster, a possible signature.

From 2 million PBMCs stored at -80 C, the unsorted libraries were generated. The cDNA came from 5'RACE with 10-nucleotide random UMIs. The yield of each sequencing run was over 190 million TCR-beta sequences from 15-18 subjects. TCRdb analysed the 5' RACE reads with MiXCR anew, one entry per CDR3 protein. This table holds some 26,000 distinct CDR3 sequences, about 3.5% found once. The receptor was isolated from a woman in her thirties with multiple sclerosis. The chain couples TRBV29-1 to TRBJ2-3, with no clear D. Material for sequencing was PBMCs. The CDR3 nucleotides read TGCAGCGTTGAGAGGCAGAGCACAGATACGCAGTATTTT. Protein sequence: CSVERQSTDTQYF.